A selection of T cell receptor beta chains follows, all from one sample in a study of glioma-infiltrating T cells after dendritic cell vaccination. Produced via immunoSEQ multiplex PCR; TCRdb's table is partial and in-frame only. The table lists almost 65,000 clones, 75% to 90% of them singletons. This specimen was blood, taken before dendritic cell vaccination. Receptor source: a human donor with glioblastoma. Both conserved end residues are part of each CDR3. The order of the fields is D gene, V gene, J gene, clone size, CDR3 protein, CDR3 DNA. The D gene is left open where the match is weak. A clone size is listed for some rows: how often the clone was seen (once, few, many), or a class if it is expanded.

D: -
V: TRBV5-1
J: TRBJ1-2
size: -
CDR3: CASRSWLGPRDGYTF
DNA: TGCGCCAGCAGGTCTTGGCTGGGGCCAAGGGATGGCTACACCTTC

D: TRBD1
V: TRBV18
J: TRBJ1-4
size: few
CDR3: CASSRGQGADEKLFF
DNA: TGTGCCAGCTCACGGGGACAGGGGGCGGATGAAAAACTGTTTTTT

D: -
V: TRBV28
J: TRBJ2-2
size: -
CDR3: CASSFLRGTGELFF
DNA: TGTGCCAGCAGTTTCCTCAGGGGAACCGGGGAGCTGTTTTTT

D: -
V: TRBV6-6
J: TRBJ2-5
size: -
CDR3: CASQGGEETQYF
DNA: TGTGCCAGCCAGGGGGGTGAAGAGACCCAGTACTTC

D: -
V: TRBV7-2
J: TRBJ2-5
size: -
CDR3: CASSWALGGETQYF
DNA: TGTGCCAGCAGCTGGGCCTTGGGGGGAGAGACCCAGTACTTC

D: -
V: TRBV6-6
J: TRBJ2-5
size: -
CDR3: CASSLDRKETQYF
DNA: TGTGCCAGCAGCCTAGACAGGAAAGAGACCCAGTACTTC

D: -
V: TRBV7-6
J: TRBJ2-6
size: -
CDR3: CASSYSSGANVLTF
DNA: TGTGCCAGCAGCTACAGCTCTGGGGCCAACGTCCTGACTTTC

D: -
V: TRBV5-5
J: TRBJ1-3
size: -
CDR3: CASSFTTVSGNTIYF
DNA: TGTGCCAGCAGCTTTACAACAGTCTCTGGAAACACCATATATTTT

D: -
V: TRBV11-3
J: TRBJ2-1
size: -
CDR3: CASSADGGISYNEQFF
DNA: TGTGCCAGCAGCGCTGATGGAGGGATTTCCTACAATGAGCAGTTCTTC

D: TRBD2
V: TRBV15
J: TRBJ2-1
size: -
CDR3: CATSMDVAGGPVANEQFF
DNA: TGTGCCACCAGCATGGATGTAGCGGGGGGGCCGGTTGCCAATGAGCAGTTCTTC

D: -
V: TRBV15
J: TRBJ1-2
size: -
CDR3: CATSLGGADGYTF
DNA: TGTGCCACCAGCCTAGGGGGGGCAGATGGCTACACCTTC

D: -
V: TRBV5-6
J: TRBJ1-1
size: -
CDR3: CASSFRRGTEAFF
DNA: TGTGCCAGCAGCTTTAGACGGGGGACTGAAGCTTTCTTT

D: TRBD1
V: TRBV18
J: TRBJ1-6
size: -
CDR3: CASSPDRATYNSPLHF
DNA: TGTGCCAGCTCACCGGACAGGGCGACCTATAATTCACCCCTCCACTTT

D: TRBD2
V: TRBV6-4
J: TRBJ2-3
size: -
CDR3: CASSDGLAGGPSTDTQYF
DNA: TGTGCCAGCAGCGACGGGCTAGCGGGGGGCCCTAGCACAGATACGCAGTATTTT

D: TRBD2
V: TRBV7-2
J: TRBJ2-1
size: -
CDR3: CASSIPPPVAGIKFF
DNA: TGTGCCAGCAGCATACCACCCCCGGTAGCGGGCATAAAGTTCTTC

D: TRBD2
V: TRBV10-3
J: TRBJ2-7
size: -
CDR3: CAISEGGGAAEQYF
DNA: TGTGCCATCAGTGAGGGCGGGGGGGCGGCGGAGCAGTACTTC

D: TRBD1
V: TRBV27
J: TRBJ2-7
size: -
CDR3: CASRGTGGVGQYF
DNA: TGTGCCAGCAGAGGGACAGGGGGAGTGGGGCAGTACTTC

D: -
V: TRBV5-1
J: TRBJ1-3
size: -
CDR3: CASSSTGTPGNTIYF
DNA: TGCGCCAGCAGTAGTACCGGGACTCCCGGAAACACCATATATTTT

D: TRBD2
V: TRBV11-2
J: TRBJ2-5
size: -
CDR3: CASSLAGGRQAQYF
DNA: TGTGCCAGCAGCTTAGCGGGGGGGAGACAGGCCCAGTACTTC

D: -
V: TRBV7-9
J: TRBJ1-6
size: -
CDR3: CASSLGGLGSPLHF
DNA: TGTGCCAGCAGCTTAGGGGGGCTCGGTTCACCCCTCCACTTT

D: -
V: TRBV7-9
J: TRBJ1-4
size: -
CDR3: CASSPSLGGEKLFF
DNA: TGTGCCAGCAGCCCCTCGCTGGGAGGGGAAAAACTGTTTTTT

D: TRBD1
V: TRBV19
J: TRBJ2-3
size: -
CDR3: CASRLRQGTDTQYF
DNA: TGTGCCAGTAGACTACGACAGGGTACAGATACGCAGTATTTT

D: -
V: TRBV4-1
J: TRBJ1-5
size: -
CDR3: CASSPTTGFGQPQHF
DNA: TGCGCCAGCAGCCCCACCACAGGGTTTGGTCAGCCCCAGCATTTT

D: TRBD2
V: TRBV7-6
J: TRBJ2-3
size: -
CDR3: CASSPTGLAGTDTQYF
DNA: TGTGCCAGCAGCCCCACGGGACTAGCGGGCACAGATACGCAGTATTTT